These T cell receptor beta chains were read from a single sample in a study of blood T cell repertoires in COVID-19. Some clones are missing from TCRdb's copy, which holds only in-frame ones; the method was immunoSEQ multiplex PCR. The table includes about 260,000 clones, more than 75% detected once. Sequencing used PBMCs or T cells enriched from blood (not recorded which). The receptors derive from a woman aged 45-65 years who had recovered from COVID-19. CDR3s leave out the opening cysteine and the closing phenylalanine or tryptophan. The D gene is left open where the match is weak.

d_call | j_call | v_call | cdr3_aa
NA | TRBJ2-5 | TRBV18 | ASSPGLQETQY
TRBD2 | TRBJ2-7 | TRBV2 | ATYGAWLAGCEQY
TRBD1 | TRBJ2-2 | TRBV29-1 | SVEGPQGMNTGELF
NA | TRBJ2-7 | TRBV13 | ASSLDFPYEQY
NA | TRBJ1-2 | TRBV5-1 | ASSLWARDYGYT
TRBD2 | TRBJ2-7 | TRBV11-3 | ASTYLGGDYEQY
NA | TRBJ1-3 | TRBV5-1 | ASSLAGGRGGNTIY
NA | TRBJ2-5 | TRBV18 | ASSPQGQQETQY
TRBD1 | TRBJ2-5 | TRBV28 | ASSTRQGRETQY
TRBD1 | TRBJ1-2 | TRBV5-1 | ASSWADRRVSGYT